The sample holds one count of the clone carrying this TCR beta chain. Its antigen is not known. Alongside a J-beta primer mix, a sample-barcoded 5' primer served in a second PCR lasting about 7 to 11 cycles. Every sample produced at least 3 million CDR3-containing paired-end reads. TCRdb itself ran the 5' RACE reads through MiXCR, one entry per CDR3 protein. There are approximately 1,100,000 distinct CDR3 sequences in the sample; 40% to 55% occur only once, and approximately 17% lies in the top ten. Isolating PBMCs gave at least 7 million of these cells per sample. Germline V CDR1 and CDR2: LGHDT, YNNKEL (reference sequence). V trimming: 3 bases; J trimming: 12 bases; junction bases outside the gene matches: 18. The CDR3 totals 17 residues. The data stem from a study of blood T cells in healthy people across ages. Study outcomes and limitations: Per million T cells, TCR beta diversity dropped roughly linearly as age increased. The CMV status of each donor remained undetermined, and this could have confounded shifts in expanded clonotypes.

Sequencing used blood. V is TRBV3-1 and J is TRBJ2-1; 9 positions match TRBD2. The source of this sequence is a woman between 55 and 75 years old in good health. Here the CDR3 reads CASSHPSGTSWVHGQFF. The CDR3 DNA follows: TGTGCCAGCAGCCATCCCTCCGGGACTAGCTGGGTCCATGGGCAGTTCTTC.